These T cell receptor beta chains were read from a single sample in a study of T cells in tuberculosis. TCRdb keeps only in-frame clones here, not all; method: immunoSEQ multiplex PCR. The table has some 26,000 clones, around nine tenths seen once; the top ten hold around a sixth. Sequencing was done on a sample of PBMCs. All receptors come from a donor aged 10 to 29 with latent tuberculosis or without tuberculosis infection. Some clones in this sample may be carry-over from other donors' samples. CDR3s include the opening cysteine and the closing phenylalanine or tryptophan. Fields, in order: CDR3 length, clone size, J gene, D gene, V gene, CDR3 DNA, CDR3 protein. D genes are given only for firm matches. The size field is filled for only some rows; it gives once, few, many or a size class.

13 | . | TRBJ1-2 | TRBD1 | TRBV7-9 | TGTGCCAGCAGCCAGGGACAGGGGGTCGGCTACACCTTC | CASSQGQGVGYTF
13 | . | TRBJ2-1 | . | TRBV5-6 | TGTGCCAGCAGCTTTTATGCGAACAATGAGCAGTTCTTC | CASSFYANNEQFF
16 | . | TRBJ1-2 | . | TRBV7-2 | TGTGCCAGCAGCTTAGCGTTGGGAGGGCTTGACTATGGCTACACCTTC | CASSLALGGLDYGYTF
16 | . | TRBJ2-2 | . | TRBV19 | TGTGCCAGTACCCCCCGTAGGGGTACCTACACCGGGGAGCTGTTTTTT | CASTPRRGTYTGELFF
13 | . | TRBJ1-1 | TRBD1 | TRBV7-2 | TGTGCCAGCAGCTTAAGACAGGGACTGGGAGCTTTCTTT | CASSLRQGLGAFF
15 | . | TRBJ2-4 | TRBD2 | TRBV6-6 | TGTGCCAGCAGTGGCGTTGCGGGAGTTAGTTACATTCAGTACTTC | CASSGVAGVSYIQYF
15 | . | TRBJ2-4 | TRBD1 | TRBV6-5 | TGTGCCAGCAGCCCAGGGGGTTGGGCCAAAAACATTCAGTACTTC | CASSPGGWAKNIQYF
17 | . | TRBJ2-1 | TRBD2 | TRBV5-1 | TGCGCCAGCAGCCCATCCCCCGGGGGGACTACCTACAATGAGCAGTTCTTC | CASSPSPGGTTYNEQFF
14 | few | TRBJ2-1 | TRBD2 | TRBV2 | TGTGCCTCGATTCCGGGACTAGCGGGGAGGGGCCAGTTCTTC | CASIPGLAGRGQFF
12 | . | TRBJ2-7 | . | TRBV29-1 | TGCAGCGTGGCCGGGATATCCTACGAGCAGTACTTC | CSVAGISYEQYF
19 | . | TRBJ2-3 | TRBD2 | TRBV4-2 | TGTGCCAGCAGCCAAGATCTAACCAGCGGGGTGGTCGGGAGAGATACGCAGTATTTT | CASSQDLTSGVVGRDTQYF
14 | . | TRBJ2-7 | TRBD2 | TRBV27 | TGTGCCAGCAGTTACGGGACGGGGGGTTACGAGCAGTACTTC | CASSYGTGGYEQYF
13 | . | TRBJ1-1 | TRBD1 | TRBV5-1 | TGCGCCAGCAGCTTGGGAGGGACAGGGGAAGCTTTCTTT | CASSLGGTGEAFF
19 | . | TRBJ2-3 | TRBD1 | TRBV5-1 | TGCGCCAGCAGCTTGGCCCCCCCAAGGACAGGGGGTAACACAGATACGCAGTATTTT | CASSLAPPRTGGNTDTQYF
13 | . | TRBJ2-7 | . | TRBV9 | TGTGCCAGCAGCGTAGCCAGGGAGGACGAGCAGTACTTC | CASSVAREDEQYF
16 | . | TRBJ2-3 | TRBD1 | TRBV7-2 | TGTGCCAGCAGCCCTCGGACAGGGAAAAAAGCAGATACGCAGTATTTT | CASSPRTGKKADTQYF
13 | once | TRBJ1-2 | . | TRBV6-5 | TGTGCCAGCAGTTACTCCGGGAGATATGGCTACACCTTC | CASSYSGRYGYTF
15 | . | TRBJ2-2 | . | TRBV7-6 | TGTGCCAGCAGCCCCGCCCGACAGAATACCGGGGAGCTGTTTTTT | CASSPARQNTGELFF
18 | . | TRBJ2-1 | TRBD2 | TRBV5-8 | TGTGCCAGCAGCTTGTACCCAGGGAGGGGTTCCTCCTACAATGAGCAGTTCTTC | CASSLYPGRGSSYNEQFF
12 | . | TRBJ1-2 | . | TRBV15 | TGTGCCACCAGCAGCTCAGGGGATGGCTACACCTTC | CATSSSGDGYTF
17 | . | TRBJ1-3 | . | TRBV5-8 | TGTGCCAGCAGCTCAAACAGGGCCCTCCGCTCTGGAAACACCATATATTTT | CASSSNRALRSGNTIYF
15 | . | TRBJ2-7 | . | TRBV9 | TGTGCCAGCAGCGTGGCTACAGGGTCGGTGGGCGAGCAGTACTTC | CASSVATGSVGEQYF
15 | . | TRBJ1-2 | . | TRBV2 | TGTGCCAGCAGTGAAGCTCCGACAGGAGCAGATGGCTACACCTTC | CASSEAPTGADGYTF
15 | . | TRBJ1-1 | . | TRBV4-1 | TGCGCCAGCAGCCAGAAACAGGTAGGAAGCACTGAAGCTTTCTTT | CASSQKQVGSTEAFF
14 | . | TRBJ2-5 | TRBD1 | TRBV7-8 | TGTGCCAGCAGCTTCCGGGACAGCCAAGAGACCCAGTACTTC | CASSFRDSQETQYF
14 | . | TRBJ1-1 | . | TRBV6-6 | TGTGCCAGCAGAAATATACAGGGGAACACTGAAGCTTTCTTT | CASRNIQGNTEAFF
16 | once | TRBJ1-2 | TRBD1 | TRBV5-8 | TGTGCCAGCAGCTTCATCTCGGGACAGGGATCCTATGGCTACACCTTC | CASSFISGQGSYGYTF
16 | . | TRBJ1-1 | . | TRBV10-3 | TGTGCCATCAGTGGTCGGGGGGCATCCATGAACACTGAAGCTTTCTTT | CAISGRGASMNTEAFF
14 | . | TRBJ1-3 | . | TRBV2 | TGTGCCTCCCGCAGGGTGGGCTCTGGAAACACCATATATTTT | CASRRVGSGNTIYF
16 | . | TRBJ1-2 | TRBD1 | TRBV5-1 | TGCGCCAGCAGCTTTCTTCAGGGGGCGGCTAACTATGGCTACACCTTC | CASSFLQGAANYGYTF
16 | once | TRBJ2-5 | TRBD2 | TRBV5-1 | TGCGCCAGCAGCTTGGAGCGGGGACTGGAACAAGAGACCCAGTACTTC | CASSLERGLEQETQYF
13 | . | TRBJ2-7 | . | TRBV7-9 | TGTGCCAGCCGCGGGGAGGTGCCTTACGAGCAGTACTTC | CASRGEVPYEQYF
15 | . | TRBJ2-7 | TRBD2 | TRBV5-4 | TGTGCCAGCAGCCAAATACTAGCGGGAGCTCCCGAGCAGTACTTC | CASSQILAGAPEQYF
14 | once | TRBJ1-2 | . | TRBV13 | TGTGCCAGCAGCTTGTTCGAGCTCACCTATGGCTACACCTTC | CASSLFELTYGYTF
13 | . | TRBJ1-1 | TRBD1 | TRBV6-5 | TGTGCCAGCAGTAGGACAGGGGGTGATAGAGCTTTCTTT | CASSRTGGDRAFF
15 | . | TRBJ2-3 | TRBD1 | TRBV6-5 | TGTGCCAGCAGTTACCAGGGGGTTAGCACAGATACGCAGTATTTT | CASSYQGVSTDTQYF
20 | . | TRBJ2-7 | . | TRBV7-6 | TGTGCCAGCAGCTTTCCGGCAGGGGGGGGTCTTGCGGGAGGTCCCAACGAGCAGTACTTC | CASSFPAGGGLAGGPNEQYF
18 | . | TRBJ1-5 | TRBD1 | TRBV18 | TGTGCCAGCTCACGTGGGACAGGGGGCCTTGATAGCAATCAGCCCCAGCATTTT | CASSRGTGGLDSNQPQHF
15 | once | TRBJ1-2 | TRBD1 | TRBV6-1 | TGTGCCAGCAGTGCAGGGGGTACAGCAAACTATGGCTACACCTTC | CASSAGGTANYGYTF
14 | . | TRBJ2-3 | . | TRBV30 | TGTGCCTCTGGCTTCGCGGGGATAACAGATACGCAGTATTTT | CASGFAGITDTQYF
16 | . | TRBJ1-6 | TRBD1 | TRBV2 | TGTGCCAGCATCATCGGAAGACAGGGGCAGTCGGCACCCCTCCACTTT | CASIIGRQGQSAPLHF
15 | . | TRBJ2-2 | TRBD1 | TRBV11-3 | TGTGCCAGCAGCTCGGGACAGACGAACACCGGGGAGCTGTTTTTT | CASSSGQTNTGELFF
13 | . | TRBJ2-7 | TRBD1 | TRBV10-3 | TGTGCCACGTACAGGGGCGGCACCTACGAGCAGTACTTC | CATYRGGTYEQYF
14 | . | TRBJ1-5 | TRBD1 | TRBV5-5 | TGTGCCAGCAGCTTGAGACAGGGCCGGCAGCCCCAGCATTTT | CASSLRQGRQPQHF
13 | . | TRBJ1-5 | . | TRBV19 | TGTGCCAGTAGTATCCTGAGGCGACAGCCCCAGCATTTT | CASSILRRQPQHF
13 | few | TRBJ1-2 | . | TRBV29-1 | TGCAGCGTTGAAGATGAAATACGCGCTGGCTACACCTTC | CSVEDEIRAGYTF
14 | . | TRBJ2-7 | . | TRBV11-2 | TGTGCCAGCAGCTTAGGAGGCGGCTCCTACGAGCAGTACTTC | CASSLGGGSYEQYF
14 | . | TRBJ2-7 | . | TRBV5-4 | TGTGCCAGCAGAAGCAGGACAGCCCCGGACGAGCAGTACTTC | CASRSRTAPDEQYF
14 | . | TRBJ1-4 | . | TRBV5-1 | TGCGCCAGCAGCTTGGGGGGACTGGGGGAAAAACTGTTTTTT | CASSLGGLGEKLFF
16 | . | TRBJ2-5 | TRBD2 | TRBV7-2 | TGTGCCAGCAGCTTAATTGGCGGGAGGGTGGGGGAGACCCAGTACTTC | CASSLIGGRVGETQYF
11 | once | TRBJ1-1 | . | TRBV9 | TGTGCCAGCAGGAGCAACACTGAAGCTTTCTTT | CASRSNTEAFF
18 | . | TRBJ1-5 | . | TRBV25-1 | TGTGCCAGCAGCCTTAGAGGAAGTTTTGTCCTTAGCAATCAGCCCCAGCATTTT | CASSLRGSFVLSNQPQHF
13 | . | TRBJ1-1 | . | TRBV10-3 | TGTGCCATCAGTGGGCTTATGAACACTGAAGCTTTCTTT | CAISGLMNTEAFF
14 | . | TRBJ2-3 | . | TRBV7-2 | TGTGCCAGCAGCTTAGATCAGCCGGGGGATACGCAGTATTTT | CASSLDQPGDTQYF
13 | once | TRBJ2-1 | . | TRBV7-2 | TGTGCCAGCAGCTTAGTAGCTCGGGATGAGCAGTTCTTC | CASSLVARDEQFF